The 10 T cell receptor beta chains in this list originate from one sample, sequenced in a study of cytomegalovirus exposure and HLA in healthy donors. The study ran its PCR with 60 Vbeta and 13 Jbeta primers. The table came from immunoSEQ multiplex PCR; TCRdb's copy has only in-frame clones and leaves some out. The data hold 130,000 to 150,000 clones, with over 70% observed a single time. The sequenced material came from PBMCs. The receptors stem from a male donor in good health and CMV-seronegative.

The chain is built from TRBV2 and TRBJ2-2; D not resolved. V gave up 5 bases and J gave up 7 bases, with 23 bases separating them. The CDR3 length is 17 residues. CDR1 SNHLY and CDR2 FYNNEI come from the germline V gene. CDR3 protein: CASSLRWPGMVNGELFF. The CDR3 coding sequence is TGTGCCAGCAGTCTCAGGTGGCCCGGAATGGTTAACGGGGAGCTGTTTTTT.

This clone was seen only once. This sequence joins TRBV11-2 and TRBJ2-1; 7 nucleotides match TRBD2. This CDR3 is built from 15 residues. Germline CDR1 reads SGHAT; CDR2 reads FQNNGV. After removal of 1 base from V and 4 bases from J, the junction contained 4 bases not matched to a gene. CDR3 sequence: CASSLGRGGYNEQFF. In DNA form, the CDR3 reads TGTGCCAGCAGCTTAGGGCGGGGAGGGTACAATGAGCAGTTCTTC.

This chain joins TRBV4-2 and TRBJ1-6; 9 bases are shared with TRBD1. Trimming cost V 5 bases and J 0 bases; bases outside gene matches: 11. Germline V gene sequence: CDR1 LGHNA, CDR2 YNFKEQ. The CDR3 contains 19 residues. CDR3 sequence (DNA): TGTGCCAGCAGCTTTGATTCCGGGACAGGGTCCTCCTATAATTCACCCCTCCACTTT. It codes for CASSFDSGTGSSYNSPLHF.

V usage is TRBV7-9 and J usage is TRBJ2-2, with D maybe TRBD1 (6 bases). This CDR3 has 14 amino acids. Trimming took 2 bases from V and 6 from J, leaving 10 bases between them. Germline V gene lookup returns CDR1 SEHNR and CDR2 FQNEAQ (reference sequence). The DNA for the CDR3 is TGTGCCAGCAGCTTAAGACCAGGGGCCGGGGAGCTGTTTTTT. Amino acids: CASSLRPGAGELFF.

The chain is built from TRBV30 and TRBJ1-2; 11 nucleotides align to TRBD1. Trimming took 7 bases from V and 7 from J; bases not matched to a gene: 5. The CDR3 is 12 amino acids. Germline loops: CDR1 GTSNPN, CDR2 SVGIG (reference sequence). The CDR3 spells CALLDRGRGYTF. CDR3 bases: TGTGCCTTATTGGACAGGGGGCGTGGCTACACCTTC.

This chain joins TRBV9 and TRBJ1-1, with TRBD1 as a possible D gene (5 bases). V dropped 3 bases and J dropped 3 bases, with 18 bases sitting between them. Germline CDR1 and CDR2: SGDLS and YYNGEE. This CDR3 comprises 16 residues. CDR3 nucleotides: TGTGCCAGCAGCGCTCATGGGGGGGGTTGGGACACTGAAGCTTTCTTT. Translated: CASSAHGGGWDTEAFF.

This clone was counted only a few times. V gene TRBV10-3 combines with J gene TRBJ1-5; TRBD1 might be the D (5 bases). This CDR3 region has 14 residues. The germline V gene has CDR1 ENHRY and CDR2 SYGVKD. V gave up 0 bases and J gave up 3 bases, with 6 bases separating them. In DNA, the CDR3 is TGTGCCATCAGTGAGTCCAGGGTCAATCAGCCCCAGCATTTT. This sequence encodes CAISESRVNQPQHF.

The chain uses TRBV4-3 and TRBJ2-2; possible D gene TRBD1, 5 bases. Germline lookup yields CDR1 LGHNA and CDR2 YSLEER. The CDR3 consists of 14 residues. Trimming cost V 4 bases and J 6 bases, with 12 bases left between them. As DNA, the CDR3 is TGCGCCAGCAGCCGCAGGGAAATGGCCGGGGAGCTGTTTTTT. Amino acid sequence: CASSRREMAGELFF.

The chain is built from TRBV27 and TRBJ2-1; D might be TRBD1 (6 bases). Germline V gene sequence: CDR1 MNHEY, CDR2 SMNVEV (reference sequence). Deletions cut 8 bases from V and 3 bases from J, with 17 bases between. The CDR3 is 15 amino acids. CDR3 protein: CASQQGVGYYNEQFF. The CDR3 bases are TGTGCCAGCCAACAGGGTGTGGGATACTACAATGAGCAGTTCTTC.

The chain uses TRBV27 and TRBJ1-2; unclear D gene. The germline V and J ends were trimmed by 0 bases and 8 bases, with 10 bases remaining between them. Germline CDR1 MNHEY, CDR2 SMNVEV (reference sequence). The length of the CDR3 is 13 residues. CDR3 sequence reads: CASSLSLAGGYTF. The CDR3 bases are TGTGCCAGCAGTTTATCATTGGCGGGGGGCTACACCTTC.